The 28 T cell receptor beta chains presented below share a single source sample, sequenced in a study of blood T cell repertoires in COVID-19. Measured with immunoSEQ multiplex PCR; TCRdb has only the in-frame clones, and not every one. The profile covers some 170,000 clones, with approximately 80% appearing a single time and roughly 7.8% taken by the ten largest. Sequencing input: peripheral blood. These receptors originate from a woman aged 45-60 years with active or convalescent COVID-19.

The rearrangement joins TRBV5-4 to TRBJ2-3; D not certain. Germline V gene lookup returns CDR1 SGHNT and CDR2 YYREEE (reference sequence). Trimming removed 4 bases at V and 3 bases at J, with 6 bases between. This CDR3 has 12 amino acids. This chain's CDR3 is CASSPGTDTQYF. CDR3 nucleotide sequence: TGTGCCAGCAGCCCCGGGACAGATACGCAGTATTTT.

This clone occurred a few times. CDR3 loop: CASSSGQGYEQYF. DNA for the CDR3: TGTGCCAGCTCATCCGGACAGGGCTACGAGCAGTACTTC. The chain joins TRBV18 to TRBJ2-7, with TRBD1 matching over 8 bases. Unmatched junction bases numbered 3, after V lost 5 bases and J lost 3 bases. The CDR3 has 13 residues. Per the germline V gene, CDR1 is KGHSH and CDR2 is LQKENI.

The chain has TRBV7-2 and TRBJ2-3, with 7 nucleotides matching TRBD2. This CDR3 has 15 amino acids. CDR1 is SGHTA, CDR2 FQGNSA, per germline. V was clipped by 4 bases and J by 4 bases; unmatched bases: 8. The CDR3 DNA reads as TGTGCCAGCAGCTCACCAACTAGCGCATCAGATACGCAGTATTTT. As protein: CASSSPTSASDTQYF.

The rearrangement joins TRBV28 to TRBJ1-6; 9 bases match TRBD1. CDR1 and CDR2 from the germline V gene are MDHEN and SYDVKM. After removal of 3 bases from V and 7 bases from J, the junction contained 4 bases not matched to a gene. The CDR3 sequence is 15 residues long. CDR3 bases: TGTGCCAGCAGTTTTCGGGGGACAGGGAATTCACCCCTCCACTTT. This sequence encodes CASSFRGTGNSPLHF.

The chain couples TRBV7-3 to TRBJ2-1, with 12 bases aligning to TRBD2. There are 15 residues in the CDR3. Looked up from germline, CDR1 is SGHTA and CDR2 is FQGTGA. Unmatched junction bases numbered 3, after V lost 4 bases and J lost 5 bases. The CDR3 nucleotides are TGTGCCAGCAGCTCCACTAGCGGGAGGAACAATGAGCAGTTCTTC. This encodes CASSSTSGRNNEQFF. Complete variable domain (other parts from reference TRBV7-3 and TRBJ2-1): GAGVSQTPSNKVTEKGKYVELRCDPISGHTALYWYRQSLGQGPEFLIYFQGTGAADDSGLPNDRFFAVRPEGSVSTLKIQRTERGDSAVYLCASSSTSGRNNEQFFGPGTRLTVL.

The V and J genes are TRBV29-1 and TRBJ1-2; TRBD1 aligns across 8 bases. The CDR3 sequence is 14 residues long. J gave up 7 bases and V 0 bases, and 7 bases lay outside the gene matches. Germline V gene sequence: CDR1 SQVTM, CDR2 ANQGSEA. Written as DNA, the CDR3 is TGCAGCGTTGAAGAAATGCAGGGGGCTAGTGGCTACACCTTC. It is translated as CSVEEMQGASGYTF.

Only one count was recorded for this clone. The CDR3 loop reads CASSLTRGNTIYF. The CDR3 DNA reads as TGTGCCAGCAGTTTAACGAGAGGAAACACCATATATTTT. J is TRBJ1-3 and V is TRBV12-3 or TRBV12-4; the D is unclear. This CDR3 comprises 13 residues. V lost 2 bases and J lost 4, with 6 bases in between.

This rearrangement joins TRBV9 to TRBJ1-1; 10 bases agree with TRBD1. The germline gives CDR1 SGDLS, CDR2 YYNGEE. Trimming took 0 bases from V and 1 from J; bases not matched to a gene: 6. The CDR3 is 17 amino acids. CDR3 coding DNA: TGTGCCAGCAGCGTAGGAACCGGGACAGGGGAGAACACTGAAGCTTTCTTT. Protein product: CASSVGTGTGENTEAFF. The full variable domain, with the rest looked up from reference TRBV9 and TRBJ1-1, is DSGVTQTPKHLITATGQRVTLRCSPRSGDLSVYWYQQSLDQGLQFLIQYYNGEERAKGNILERFSAQQFPDLHSELNLSSLELGDSALYFCASSVGTGTGENTEAFFGQGTRLTVV.

This clone was detected only once. V is TRBV7-3 and J is TRBJ2-1; 7 bases agree with TRBD2. Germline CDR1 SGHTA, CDR2 FQGTGA. The CDR3 covers 15 residues. The ends lost 5 bases at V and 5 bases at J; junction bases unmatched: 9. This CDR3 reads CASSPSGVSDNEQFF. The CDR3 DNA sequence: TGTGCCAGCAGCCCCAGCGGGGTTTCGGACAATGAGCAGTTCTTC. The full variable domain, its missing parts supplied by reference TRBV7-3 and TRBJ2-1, is GAGVSQTPSNKVTEKGKYVELRCDPISGHTALYWYRQSLGQGPEFLIYFQGTGAADDSGLPNDRFFAVRPEGSVSTLKIQRTERGDSAVYLCASSPSGVSDNEQFFGPGTRLTVL.

This chain links TRBV27 with TRBJ2-3; D may be TRBD2 (6 bases). CDR3 size: 17 residues. Germline values: CDR1 MNHEY, CDR2 SMNVEV (reference sequence). V lost 6 bases, J lost 0 bases, and 19 bases lay in between. CDR3 in amino acids: CASSAGGRGTSTDTQYF. CDR3 DNA: TGTGCCAGCAGCGCCGGTGGGCGCGGGACTAGCACAGATACGCAGTATTTT.

The chain uses TRBV6-4 and TRBJ2-3; TRBD2 is a possible D gene (5 bases). The germline gives CDR1 MRHNA, CDR2 SNTAGT. CDR3 size: 14 residues. Trimming took off 3 bases at V and 1 base at J, with 8 bases between the two ends. This CDR3 is CASSEQAGTDTQYF. CDR3 DNA sequence: TGTGCCAGCAGTGAACAAGCGGGCACAGATACGCAGTATTTT.

The chain recombines TRBV29-1 with TRBJ1-1; tentative D call: TRBD1 (5 bases). The V and J ends lost 6 bases and 5 bases respectively, with 13 bases between them. The germline CDR1 and CDR2 sequences are SQVTM and ANQGSEA. CDR3 size: 12 residues. DNA for the CDR3: TGCAGCGTACCCCAGGGTGCGACTGAAGCTTTCTTT. Translation: CSVPQGATEAFF.

This sequence joins TRBV19 and TRBJ2-5; TRBD1 is a possible D gene (5 bases). Germline CDR1 reads LNHDA; CDR2 reads SQIVND (reference sequence). V lost 5 bases and J 3 bases, leaving 10 bases between the germline ends. This CDR3 comprises 13 residues. CDR3 nucleotides: TGTGCCAGTAGTGCCTCCAGGGAAGAGACCCAGTACTTC. It codes for CASSASREETQYF.

This clone showed up just a few times. The genes are TRBV10-2 and TRBJ2-7; TRBD1 aligns across 7 bases. The CDR3 spans 13 residues. J was trimmed by 2 bases and V by 7 bases; bases with no gene match: 5. Per the germline V gene, CDR1 is WSHSY and CDR2 is SAAADI. In DNA, the CDR3 is TGCGCCAGCAAGGAAGGGGGCCCCTACGAGCAGTACTTC. This codes for CASKEGGPYEQYF.

The rearrangement uses TRBV6-2 or TRBV6-3 and TRBJ2-2; TRBD1 might be the D (5 bases). Trimming left V 6 bases short and J 1 base short, with 12 bases between. This CDR3 is 15 amino acids long. Germline CDR1 and CDR2: MNHEY and SVGEGT. Written as DNA, the CDR3 is TGTGCCAGCAGCCTCAGGGCCGGGAACACCGGGGAGCTGTTTTTT. It is translated as CASSLRAGNTGELFF.

J is TRBJ2-5 and V is TRBV19; D perhaps matches TRBD1 (6 bases). Germline CDR1 is LNHDA and CDR2 is SQIVND (reference sequence). The CDR3 covers 13 residues. Trimming took 4 bases from V and 2 from J, leaving 8 bases between them. The CDR3 loop reads CASSRTDQETQYF. DNA for the CDR3: TGTGCCAGTAGTAGGACAGATCAAGAGACCCAGTACTTC.

The V and J genes are TRBV6-5 and TRBJ2-1; D call uncertain. CDR3 length equals 13 residues. With 0 bases removed from V and 4 bases from J, the gap between germline ends came to 4 bases. Germline assignment: CDR1 MNHEY and CDR2 SVGAGI. The CDR3 sequence is CASSYSRYNEQFF. CDR3 DNA sequence: TGTGCCAGCAGTTACTCTAGATACAATGAGCAGTTCTTC.

V usage is TRBV2 and J usage is TRBJ1-1; no clear D. From germline, CDR1 is SNHLY and CDR2 FYNNEI. Between the trimmed V and J ends, which lost 7 bases and 4 bases, there was a span of 13 bases. The CDR3 is made up of 13 amino acids. The CDR3 loop reads CASTSNQVTEAFF. CDR3 in DNA: TGTGCCAGCACGAGCAACCAGGTCACTGAAGCTTTCTTT.

This clone was observed a few times. The J gene is TRBJ2-3, the V gene TRBV27, with D possibly being TRBD1 (5 bases). The CDR3 runs 14 residues. The ends were cut back, 4 bases at V and 6 bases at J, with 14 bases in the middle. Germline CDR1 reads MNHEY; CDR2 reads SMNVEV (reference sequence). In DNA form, the CDR3 reads TGTGCCAGCAGTTCCCAACCCCACAGGGATACGCAGTATTTT. Its protein product is CASSSQPHRDTQYF.

The J gene is TRBJ2-1, the V gene TRBV30, with 14 bases lining up with TRBD2. Germline lookup yields CDR1 GTSNPN and CDR2 SVGIG (reference sequence). The length of the CDR3 is 15 residues. Germline trimming cut 6 bases from V and 6 bases from J; bases unmatched to any gene: 7. This CDR3 reads CACPYGLAGGNEQFF. The CDR3 coding sequence is TGTGCCTGTCCATACGGACTAGCGGGGGGCAATGAGCAGTTCTTC. Full variable domain (remainder filled in from reference TRBV30 and TRBJ2-1): SQTIHQWPATLVQPVGSPLSLECTVEGTSNPNLYWYRQAAGRGLQLLFYSVGIGQISSEVPQNLSASRPQDRQFILSSKKLLLSDSGFYLCACPYGLAGGNEQFFGPGTRLTVL.

This chain uses TRBV28 with TRBJ1-2; maybe TRBD1 (5 bases). Trimming took off 10 bases at V and 3 bases at J, with 9 bases between the two ends. CDR3 length: 11 residues. Germline V CDR1 and CDR2: MDHEN, SYDVKM. The CDR3 coding sequence is TGTGCCACCGCAGGGTACTATGGCTACACCTTC. Its translation is CATAGYYGYTF.

The CDR3 here is CATLESFSNQPQHF. The CDR3 nucleotides read TGTGCCACCCTGGAGAGTTTCAGCAATCAGCCCCAGCATTTT. The V gene is TRBV6-6, the J gene TRBJ1-5; no definite D call. The CDR3 consists of 14 residues. Germline CDR1 is MNHNY and CDR2 is SVGAGI (reference sequence). V lost 10 bases and J lost 1, with 14 bases in between.

The table lists this clone with a count of one. The rearrangement joins TRBV27 to TRBJ2-1; TRBD2 matches at 9 bases. CDR1 is MNHEY, CDR2 SMNVEV, per germline (reference sequence). The V segment lost 2 bases and the J segment 2 bases; nucleotides outside the gene matches: 10. The CDR3 contains 18 residues. This CDR3 reads CASSLVAGATRTYNEQFF. The CDR3, as DNA: TGTGCCAGCAGTTTAGTAGCGGGAGCTACCAGAACCTACAATGAGCAGTTCTTC.

This chain uses TRBV20-1 with TRBJ2-7; 11 bases are shared with TRBD2. Germline-derived CDR1 and CDR2 are DFQATT and SNEGSKA (reference sequence). With V trimmed by 3 bases and J by 2 bases, 3 bases remained unmatched. CDR3 length: 14 residues. As DNA, the CDR3 is TGCAGTGCTAGTAAGGGACTAGCGGCCTACGAGCAGTACTTC. This translates into CSASKGLAAYEQYF.

The CDR3 region has the DNA TGTGCCTCCTCCCGGGACAGGGGCGGTGAGCAGTACTTC. It encodes CASSRDRGGEQYF. The rearrangement links TRBV30 to TRBJ2-7; TRBD1 matches at 10 bases. Germline CDR1 reads GTSNPN; CDR2 reads SVGIG (reference sequence). There are 13 residues in the CDR3. The ends lost 7 bases at V and 7 bases at J; junction bases unmatched: 10. The full variable domain, its missing parts supplied by reference TRBV30 and TRBJ2-7, is SQTIHQWPATLVQPVGSPLSLECTVEGTSNPNLYWYRQAAGRGLQLLFYSVGIGQISSEVPQNLSASRPQDRQFILSSKKLLLSDSGFYLCASSRDRGGEQYFGPGTRLTVT.

The chain is built from TRBV19 and TRBJ2-3, with TRBD2 as a possible D gene (6 bases). Trimming took 3 bases from V and 1 from J, leaving 11 bases between them. The CDR3 has 15 residues. The V gene's germline CDR1 is LNHDA and CDR2 SQIVND (reference sequence). The CDR3 loop is CASSMDYDGTDTQYF. The CDR3 nucleotides are TGTGCCAGTAGTATGGACTATGATGGCACAGATACGCAGTATTTT.

This clone was picked up a small number of times. The V and J genes are TRBV12-3 or TRBV12-4 and TRBJ1-5; D remains unclear. This CDR3 spans 13 amino acids. The V gene lost 5 bases and the J gene lost 4 bases, with 9 bases spanning the gap. This CDR3 reads CASSETENQPQHF. CDR3 DNA sequence: TGTGCCAGCAGTGAGACGGAGAATCAGCCCCAGCATTTT.

V and J are TRBV2 and TRBJ2-1, with 10 bases identical to TRBD2. V gave up 6 bases and J gave up 10 bases; unmatched junction bases: 9. The CDR3 is 14 residues long. In germline, CDR1 is SNHLY, CDR2 FYNNEI. The CDR3 sequence: CASRDGTSAWEQFF. Here the CDR3 DNA reads TGTGCCAGCAGAGACGGGACTAGCGCTTGGGAGCAGTTCTTC. The full variable domain, rest sourced from reference TRBV2 and TRBJ2-1, is EPEVTQTPSHQVTQMGQEVILRCVPISNHLYFYWYRQILGQKVEFLVSFYNNEISEKSEIFDDQFSVERPDGSNFTLKIRSTKLEDSAMYFCASRDGTSAWEQFFGPGTRLTVL.